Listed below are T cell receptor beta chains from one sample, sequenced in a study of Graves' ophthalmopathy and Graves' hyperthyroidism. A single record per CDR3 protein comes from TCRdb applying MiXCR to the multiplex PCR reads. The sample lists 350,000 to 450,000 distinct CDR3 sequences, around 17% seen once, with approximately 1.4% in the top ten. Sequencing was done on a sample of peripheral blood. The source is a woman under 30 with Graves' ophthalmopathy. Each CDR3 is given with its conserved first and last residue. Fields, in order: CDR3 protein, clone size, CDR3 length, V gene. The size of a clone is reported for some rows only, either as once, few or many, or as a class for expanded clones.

CDR3aa: CASGGALNTEAFF
abundance: many
len: 13
v_gene: TRBV12-3/TRBV12-4

CDR3aa: CAISQRAGTEAFF
abundance: many
len: 13
v_gene: TRBV27

CDR3aa: CASSISTSFAYEQYF
abundance: many
len: 15
v_gene: TRBV7-2

CDR3aa: CASSLGNNGELFF
abundance: many
len: 13
v_gene: TRBV6-2/TRBV6-3

CDR3aa: CASSSQTVRNTEAFF
abundance: many
len: 15
v_gene: TRBV7-8

CDR3aa: CASSSSAAMNTEAFF
abundance: many
len: 15
v_gene: TRBV11-2

CDR3aa: CASSESMRGRDYGYTF
abundance: many
len: 16
v_gene: TRBV25-1

CDR3aa: CASGRADAAFF
abundance: many
len: 11
v_gene: TRBV19

CDR3aa: CASSYSRQAFYEQYF
abundance: many
len: 15
v_gene: TRBV6-5

CDR3aa: CASSPRRSLPTRTSSAKETQYF
abundance: few
len: 22
v_gene: TRBV18

CDR3aa: CASNLGGPGYEQYF
abundance: many
len: 14
v_gene: TRBV27

CDR3aa: CASSQATHYEQYF
abundance: many
len: 13
v_gene: TRBV4-3

CDR3aa: CASSESPGSVYEQYF
abundance: many
len: 15
v_gene: TRBV25-1

CDR3aa: CASSGGRDLRVYEQYF
abundance: many
len: 16
v_gene: TRBV25-1

CDR3aa: CASSSASGSPPYEQYF
abundance: many
len: 16
v_gene: TRBV7-2

CDR3aa: CASRVQGTNTEAFF
abundance: .
len: 14
v_gene: TRBV6-4

CDR3aa: CASSPQDGYEQYF
abundance: many
len: 13
v_gene: TRBV7-9

CDR3aa: CASSESKRDSYEQYF
abundance: .
len: 15
v_gene: TRBV25-1

CDR3aa: CASSLSGGGWGYEQYF
abundance: many
len: 16
v_gene: TRBV27

CDR3aa: CASSDSPGSAQHF
abundance: many
len: 13
v_gene: TRBV6-1

CDR3aa: CAISLKEGGEEQYF
abundance: many
len: 14
v_gene: TRBV10-3

CDR3aa: CASSSGLAGIYEQYF
abundance: .
len: 15
v_gene: TRBV12-3/TRBV12-4

CDR3aa: CAISGDGYNQPQHF
abundance: many
len: 14
v_gene: TRBV10-3

CDR3aa: CASSYPRDRRRVTEAFF
abundance: many
len: 17
v_gene: TRBV6-2/TRBV6-3